The rows below give T cell receptor beta chains drawn from one sample of a study of T cells after yellow fever vaccination. TCRdb processed the 5' RACE reads anew with MiXCR; each CDR3 protein has one entry. The sample has around 260,000 distinct CDR3 sequences; over 4.5% are singletons. Material: CD4+ T cells sorted from PBMCs, obtained on the day of the yellow fever booster vaccination. These receptors all stem from a man younger than 30 who received the YFV17D yellow fever vaccine. The CDR3 runs from the conserved cysteine through the conserved F or W. D genes are given only for firm matches. Size tells how often a clone was seen (once, few, many) or the class of an expanded clone, and some rows leave it out.

abundance	v_gene	d_gene	j_gene	CDR3aa	CDR3nt
NA	TRBV24-1	TRBD2	TRBJ2-3	CATSSSGAGDTQYF	TGTGCCACCAGCTCTAGCGGGGCTGGAGATACGCAGTATTTT
many	TRBV9	TRBD2	TRBJ2-3	CASSVSTSGPTDTQYF	TGTGCCAGCAGCGTAAGCACTAGCGGGCCCACAGATACGCAGTATTTT
few	TRBV4-3	NA	TRBJ1-4	CASSHPGLGKLFF	TGCGCCAGCAGCCATCCAGGGTTGGGAAAACTGTTTTTT
many	TRBV10-2	NA	TRBJ1-1	CASRRGEGTEAFF	TGCGCCAGCAGAAGGGGGGAGGGCACTGAAGCTTTCTTT
many	TRBV12-3/TRBV12-4	NA	TRBJ1-1	CASSLLSGLEAFF	TGTGCCAGCAGTTTATTATCCGGTCTTGAAGCTTTCTTT
many	TRBV20-1	TRBD1	TRBJ2-1	CSSPDRVGDEQFF	TGCAGTTCGCCTGACAGGGTAGGCGATGAGCAGTTCTTC
NA	TRBV3-1	NA	TRBJ2-7	CASSRDQESYEQYF	TGTGCCAGCAGCCGGGACCAGGAATCCTACGAGCAGTACTTC
many	TRBV7-3	TRBD2	TRBJ2-3	CASSLGGLAAPTDTQYF	TGTGCCAGCAGCTTAGGGGGACTAGCAGCCCCCACAGATACGCAGTATTTT
once	TRBV28	TRBD1	TRBJ1-4	CASSPAGGAGEKLFF	TGTGCCAGCAGTCCCGCAGGGGGCGCAGGGGAAAAACTGTTTTTT
many	TRBV18	TRBD1	TRBJ1-2	CASSPPTGNYGYTF	TGTGCCAGCTCACCACCGACAGGGAACTATGGCTACACCTTC
few	TRBV5-5	NA	TRBJ1-1	CASSLAPIVFRTEAFF	TGTGCCAGCAGCTTGGCGCCGATCGTTTTTCGCACTGAAGCTTTCTTT
many	TRBV5-1	NA	TRBJ2-5	CASSLLQRRETQYF	TGCGCCAGCAGCTTGTTGCAGAGACGAGAGACCCAGTACTTC
many	TRBV18	NA	TRBJ1-1	CASSPGGNTEAFF	TGTGCCAGCAGCCCCGGTGGTAACACTGAAGCTTTCTTT
NA	TRBV28	TRBD1	TRBJ1-2	CASIRDRGTYGYTF	TGTGCCAGCATCCGGGACAGGGGAACATATGGCTACACCTTC
NA	TRBV11-2	NA	TRBJ2-2	CASSLVRYTGELFF	TGTGCCAGCAGCTTAGTTCGGTACACCGGGGAGCTGTTTTTT
many	TRBV7-8	NA	TRBJ2-1	CASSLAPQATYNEQFF	TGTGCCAGCAGCTTAGCCCCACAGGCCACCTACAATGAGCAGTTCTTC
many	TRBV7-3	NA	TRBJ2-2	CASSLRDAGELFF	TGTGCCAGCAGCTTACGGGACGCCGGGGAGCTGTTTTTT
NA	TRBV4-2	NA	TRBJ2-3	CASSHGRSTDTQYF	TGTGCCAGCAGCCATGGACGGAGCACAGATACGCAGTATTTT
NA	TRBV9	TRBD1	TRBJ1-4	CASSVGGGSATNEKLFF	TGTGCCAGCAGCGTAGGAGGGGGCTCCGCAACTAATGAAAAACTGTTTTTT
few	TRBV5-8	TRBD2	TRBJ2-5	CASSPGLAGVTQETQYF	TGTGCCAGCAGCCCAGGACTAGCGGGGGTGACTCAAGAGACCCAGTACTTC
NA	TRBV5-1	NA	TRBJ2-6	CASSRGTSGANVLTF	TGCGCCAGCAGCCGCGGGACCTCTGGGGCCAACGTCCTGACTTTC
NA	TRBV2	NA	TRBJ1-2	CASLLQRAEYGYTF	TGTGCCAGCCTACTACAGAGGGCTGAGTATGGCTACACCTTC
many	TRBV12-3/TRBV12-4	TRBD2	TRBJ2-2	CASSLLAGEGELFF	TGTGCCAGCAGTTTACTAGCGGGGGAGGGGGAGCTGTTTTTT
NA	TRBV7-2	TRBD2	TRBJ2-5	CASSPRGLAGRQETQYF	TGTGCCAGCAGCCCACGGGGACTAGCGGGGAGGCAAGAGACCCAGTACTTC
NA	TRBV5-4	TRBD1	TRBJ2-2	CASSGRDRGTGELFF	TGTGCCAGCAGCGGAAGGGACAGGGGCACCGGGGAGCTGTTTTTT
few	TRBV6-1	NA	TRBJ1-2	CASSEDGRPVYGYTF	TGTGCCAGCAGTGAAGACGGCAGGCCCGTCTATGGCTACACCTTC
NA	TRBV5-6	NA	TRBJ1-1	CASSLSGAIEAFF	TGTGCCAGCAGCTTATCGGGGGCCATTGAAGCTTTCTTT
NA	TRBV10-3	TRBD2	TRBJ2-5	CAISAPSGGAARETQYF	TGTGCCATCAGTGCCCCTAGCGGGGGGGCCGCGCGTGAGACCCAGTACTTC
NA	TRBV3-1	NA	TRBJ2-3	CASSHSLVIDTQYF	TGTGCCAGCAGCCATAGCCTAGTAATCGATACGCAGTATTTT
many	TRBV5-6	NA	TRBJ1-1	CASSLTHLRVLTTEAFF	TGTGCCAGCAGCTTAACCCACCTTAGGGTGCTGACGACTGAAGCTTTCTTT
NA	TRBV27	NA	TRBJ1-5	CASSLGGHYLSNQPQHF	TGTGCCAGCAGTCTCGGGGGACATTACCTTAGCAATCAGCCCCAGCATTTT
few	TRBV7-9	NA	TRBJ2-7	CASSSLTTSSYEQYF	TGTGCCAGCAGCTCCCTCACTACGAGCTCCTACGAGCAGTACTTC
few	TRBV10-3	TRBD2	TRBJ2-3	CAISDGTSGGITQYF	TGTGCCATCAGTGACGGGACTAGCGGGGGAATCACGCAGTATTTT
few	TRBV7-2	TRBD2	TRBJ2-5	CASSRSLAGFQETQYF	TGTGCCAGCAGCAGATCACTAGCGGGCTTCCAAGAGACCCAGTACTTC
NA	TRBV5-1	NA	TRBJ2-5	CASSLRLGQETQYF	TGCGCCAGCAGCTTGCGACTAGGACAGGAGACCCAGTACTTC
NA	TRBV28	NA	TRBJ1-5	CASSYNRGPQHF	TGTGCCAGCAGTTACAACAGAGGGCCCCAGCATTTT